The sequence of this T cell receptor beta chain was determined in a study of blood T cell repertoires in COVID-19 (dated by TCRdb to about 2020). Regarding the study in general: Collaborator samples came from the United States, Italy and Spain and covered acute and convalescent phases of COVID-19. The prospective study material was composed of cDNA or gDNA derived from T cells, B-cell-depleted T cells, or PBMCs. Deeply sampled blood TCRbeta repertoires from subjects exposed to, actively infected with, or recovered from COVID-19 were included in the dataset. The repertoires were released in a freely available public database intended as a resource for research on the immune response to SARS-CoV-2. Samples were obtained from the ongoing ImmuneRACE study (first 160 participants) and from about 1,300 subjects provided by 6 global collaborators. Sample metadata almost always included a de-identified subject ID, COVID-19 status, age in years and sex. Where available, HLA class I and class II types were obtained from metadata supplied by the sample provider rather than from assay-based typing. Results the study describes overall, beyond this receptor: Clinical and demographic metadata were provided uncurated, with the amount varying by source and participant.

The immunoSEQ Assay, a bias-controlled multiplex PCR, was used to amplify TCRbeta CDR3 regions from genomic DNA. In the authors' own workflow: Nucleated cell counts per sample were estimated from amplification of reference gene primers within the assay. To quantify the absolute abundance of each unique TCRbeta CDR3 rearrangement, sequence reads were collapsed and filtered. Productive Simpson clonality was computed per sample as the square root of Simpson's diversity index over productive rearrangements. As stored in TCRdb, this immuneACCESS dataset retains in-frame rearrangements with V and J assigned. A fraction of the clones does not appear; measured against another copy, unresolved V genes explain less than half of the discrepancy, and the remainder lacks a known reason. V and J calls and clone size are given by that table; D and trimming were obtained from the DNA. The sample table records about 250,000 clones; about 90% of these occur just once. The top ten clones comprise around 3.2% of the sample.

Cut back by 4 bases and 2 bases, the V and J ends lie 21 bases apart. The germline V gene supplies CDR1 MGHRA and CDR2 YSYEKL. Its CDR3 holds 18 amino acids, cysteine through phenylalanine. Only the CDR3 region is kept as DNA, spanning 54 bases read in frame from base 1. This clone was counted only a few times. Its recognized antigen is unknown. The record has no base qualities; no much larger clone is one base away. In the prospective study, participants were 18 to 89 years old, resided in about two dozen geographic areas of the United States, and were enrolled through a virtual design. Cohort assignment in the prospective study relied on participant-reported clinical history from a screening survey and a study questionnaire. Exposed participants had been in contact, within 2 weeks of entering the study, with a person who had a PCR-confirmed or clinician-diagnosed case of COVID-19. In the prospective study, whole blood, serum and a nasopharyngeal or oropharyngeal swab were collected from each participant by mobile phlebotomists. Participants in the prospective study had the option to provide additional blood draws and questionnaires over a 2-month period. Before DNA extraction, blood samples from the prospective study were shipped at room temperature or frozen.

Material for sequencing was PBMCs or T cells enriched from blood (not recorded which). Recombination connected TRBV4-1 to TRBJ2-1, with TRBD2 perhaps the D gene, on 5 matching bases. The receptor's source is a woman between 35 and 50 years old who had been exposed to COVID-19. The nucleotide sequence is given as TGCGCCAGCAGCCTCCGCCCGACAAGGACTTCCGCCTACAATGAGCAGTTCTTC. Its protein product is CASSLRPTRTSAYNEQFF.